This T cell receptor beta chain was observed in a study of beta chain features in type 1 diabetes (dated by TCRdb to about 2018). Context from the whole study: Mean age, gender distribution, total cell number and subset yield were not different between patients and healthy donors. A total of approximately 99,000,000 sorted cells were examined across all samples, and RNA yield correlated strongly with the number of cells per subset. In the study, recently diagnosed type 1 diabetes patients and matched healthy donors were compared on the TCRB repertoires of their sorted circulating CD4+ T cell subsets. Naive and central memory subsets were obtained from all 30 or so donors, but regulatory and stem cell-like memory subsets were isolated from only 8 patients and roughly 8 healthy donors.

From each donor, a single peripheral blood sample of 100 to 150 mL on average was drawn into heparinised tubes. Using a panel that included CD45RO, CCR7, CD25, CD127, CD95 and CD27, naive, central memory, regulatory and stem cell-like memory CD4+ T cells were sorted on a BD FACSAria II. All sorted populations exceeded 98% purity. PBMCs were isolated right away by Lymphoprep density gradient centrifugation and were stained directly, without culture. Samples were stained and sorted in pairs, with one healthy donor and one patient per experiment, so that batch effects were minimized. Results the study describes overall, beyond this receptor: Type 1 diabetes patients showed a moderate but significant shortening of TCRB CDR3 length in all four CD4+ subsets. Fewer insertions and more nucleotide deletions at VDJ recombination sites were observed in patients with type 1 diabetes, implying thymic rearrangement abnormalities. PCR might favor shorter templates, but patient and control samples were amplified and corrected together, so any skew would affect both groups equally. Only small numbers of individuals were included in the HLA sub-analyses, which left unresolved whether HLA type had any influence on TCRB rearrangement. Because cDNA rather than genomic DNA was sequenced, highly expressing activated cells could have been over-represented, although no difference in activation and CD3 levels was found between groups. Naive, central memory and regulatory TCRB repertoires appeared to be more alike among patients than among healthy donors.

The High Capacity cDNA Reverse Transcription Kit was used to reverse transcribe all of the isolated RNA, meaning that expressed TCRB transcripts were what got sequenced. Deep immunoSEQ sequencing was performed on naive, central memory and regulatory T cell samples, with an average of roughly 3.3 million total reads per sample. Sorted cells were lysed in RLT buffer, and RNA was extracted using DNase-treated RNeasy Micro or Mini kits according to cell number. To prevent cross-contamination, every cell subset was processed on its own, while patient and healthy donor samples were processed together. TCRB sequences were amplified from cDNA with the immunoSEQ multiplex PCR, producing 87-bp fragments spanning the CDR3 region. Sequencing of the amplicons was performed on the Illumina HiSeq platform. Turning to the authors' computational methods: Synthetic template baselines were used to correct PCR bias computationally, reads within Hamming distance 2 were collapsed, and singletons that could not be merged were discarded. Reads were aligned against IMGT so that V, D and J genes, CDR3 length and insertions or deletions at six rearrangement sites could be assigned. Within each subset, clonotype counts were normalized to the number of sorted cells before true diversity and Gini coefficients were calculated with the tcR R package. Repertoire sharing was quantified using the overlap coefficient calculated on TCRB nucleotide sequences. Out-of-frame TCRB sequences from naive cells were analyzed to stand in for the pre-selection repertoire. TCRdb's version of the immuneACCESS table is confined to in-frame rearrangements and falls short of the full clone set. An unresolved V gene accounts for under half of the shortfall where checked; the remainder is of unknown origin. V, J and clone size are taken as reported in that table, and D and trimming were inferred from the DNA itself. This sample lists about 650,000 clones; approximately 13% were detected once. The ten largest clones take up 0.095% to 0.15% of the sample.

With respect to this clone: Its antigen is currently not known. No base quality values were provided; no much bigger clone lies one nucleotide off.

V loses 0 bases of germline sequence and J loses 2 bases, and the interval between the two ends is 7 bases. CDR1 SGDLS and CDR2 YYNGEE were looked up in the germline V gene. The CDR3 runs 14 residues from the cysteine to the phenylalanine. The kept DNA is CDR3 alone, 42 bases in frame from the first base. Sequenced input: naive CD4+ T cells from blood. This sample's cell subset or site label indicates: true naive CD4+ T cells. The chain joins TRBV9 to TRBJ2-3; the D gene assignment is ambiguous. This TCR was recovered from a man aged 25 to 40 with type 1 diabetes. The DNA is TGTGCCAGCAGCGTAGGGCCGTACACAGATACGCAGTATTTT. Its protein is CASSVGPYTDTQYF.